The 19 T cell receptor beta chains in this list originate from one sample, sequenced in a study of Graves' ophthalmopathy and Graves' hyperthyroidism (dated by TCRdb to the late 2010s). Sequencing took place on an Illumina HiSeq 2000. For repertoire sequencing, the TCR beta CDR3 regions were amplified from RNA transcripts. The first round was an RT-PCR using HTBI primers with the Qiagen OneStep RT-PCR kit, and this first round was followed by a second-round multiplex PCR, then size selection and purification. The raw public data were reprocessed by TCRdb itself: fastp quality trimming at Q25, MiXCR clonotype calling, in-frame beta chains only. One record per CDR3 amino acid sequence lists the most common genes and DNA. Here the sample has 1 million to 1.3 million distinct CDR3 sequences; about 38% occur a single time. Of the sample, 8.5% to 14% is held by the ten largest clones. Input material: peripheral blood or thyroid tissue (not recorded which). These receptors came from an adult man with Graves' hyperthyroidism.

This clonotype has a count of ten or more. The genes are TRBV5-1 and TRBJ1-4; D call uncertain. This CDR3 region has 14 residues. Trimming pared 0 bases from V and 8 bases from J, leaving 11 bases between. CDR1 is SGHRS, CDR2 YFSETQ, per germline. Here the CDR3 DNA reads TGCGCCAGCAGCTTGGAGGTGGGTGGAGAAAAACTGTTTTTT. Translating gives CASSLEVGGEKLFF.

The rearrangement links TRBV7-9 to TRBJ1-1; tentatively, D is TRBD1 (6 bases). This CDR3 is built from 14 residues. The V gene lost 5 bases and the J gene lost 6 bases, with 16 bases spanning the gap. The germline V gene encodes CDR1 SEHNR and CDR2 FQNEAQ (reference sequence). The CDR3 is CASSLQGFASEAFF. The CDR3 region has the DNA TGTGCCAGCAGCCTACAGGGTTTTGCGTCTGAAGCTTTCTTT.

This clonotype was seen at least ten times. V and J are TRBV3-1 and TRBJ1-1; D uncertain. The CDR3 is 14 residues long. From germline, CDR1 is LGHDT and CDR2 YNNKEL (reference sequence). V gave up 1 base and J gave up 1 base, with 7 bases separating them. CDR3 nucleotide sequence: TGTGCCAGCAGCCAAGTGGCAGGGAACACTGAAGCTTTCTTT. It codes for CASSQVAGNTEAFF.

In this sample, this clonotype turned up many times. V is TRBV7-2 and J is TRBJ1-3; TRBD1 agrees at 8 bases. This CDR3 has 18 amino acids. The J segment lost 2 bases and the V segment lost 5 bases, leaving 14 bases of the junction unmatched. Per the germline V gene, CDR1 is SGHTA and CDR2 is FQGNSA. The chain's CDR3 is CASSKEGSGTGAGNTIYF. The CDR3 coding sequence is TGTGCCAGCAGCAAAGAGGGGTCGGGGACAGGAGCTGGAAACACCATATATTTT.

This clonotype occurred many times. The chain couples TRBV20-1 to TRBJ1-5; possible D gene TRBD1, 6 bases. V dropped 4 bases and J dropped 4 bases, with 8 bases sitting between them. This CDR3 is built from 12 residues. Germline V gene lookup returns CDR1 DFQATT and CDR2 SNEGSKA (reference sequence). Here the CDR3 reads CSATGTNQPQHF. CDR3 sequence (DNA): TGCAGTGCTACCGGGACAAATCAGCCCCAGCATTTT.

The rearrangement joins TRBV20-1 to TRBJ1-5, with TRBD1 identical over 8 bases. Germline CDR1 is DFQATT and CDR2 is SNEGSKA (reference sequence). This CDR3 comprises 16 residues. V lost 6 bases, J lost 3 bases, and 13 bases stayed unmatched. Here the CDR3 DNA reads TGCAGTGCCCGTATGACAGGGGAGGTTGACAATCAGCCCCAGCATTTT. It is translated as CSARMTGEVDNQPQHF.

V is TRBV20-1 and J is TRBJ2-5; 10 nucleotides align to TRBD1. The CDR3 sequence is 15 residues long. In germline, CDR1 is DFQATT, CDR2 SNEGSKA (reference sequence). The CDR3 sequence is CSAGTGEAPWETQYF. As DNA, the CDR3 is TGCAGCGCCGGGACAGGGGAAGCCCCTTGGGAGACCCAGTACTTC.

As to this clonotype: A much more abundant neighbour one base away suggests this may be a read error. The chain recombines TRBV20-1 with TRBJ1-1, with D hard to call. The CDR3 covers 13 residues. Per the germline V gene, CDR1 is DFQATT and CDR2 is SNEGSKA (reference sequence). V was trimmed by 3 bases and J by 2 bases, leaving 10 bases between them. The CDR3 loop is CSARWSPNTEAFF. In DNA form, the CDR3 reads TGCAGTGCTAGGTGGAGCCCCAACACTGAAGCTTTCTTT.

This clonotype has a handful of counts. The genes are TRBV28 and TRBJ2-7; D unresolved. Germline CDR1 is MDHEN and CDR2 is SYDVKM. The ends were cut back, 3 bases at V and 9 bases at J, with 12 bases in the middle. The CDR3 contains 12 residues. The CDR3: CASSLVLQAQYF. CDR3 nucleotide sequence: TGTGCCAGCAGTTTGGTTCTTCAGGCGCAGTACTTC.

This clonotype came up many times. The genes are TRBV2 and TRBJ2-7; possible D gene TRBD1, 5 bases. V was clipped by 3 bases and J by 2 bases, with 17 bases between them. The germline V gene has CDR1 SNHLY and CDR2 FYNNEI. The CDR3 has 16 residues. The CDR3 bases are TGTGCCAGCAGTGATACAGGTACAGGACCAACCTACGAGCAGTACTTC. Protein sequence: CASSDTGTGPTYEQYF.

This clonotype was found a few times. A much larger clone differs from this one at a single base, so this may be a read error. The chain employs TRBV7-6 and TRBJ1-4, with 9 positions matching TRBD1. The CDR3 covers 14 residues. Germline lookup yields CDR1 SGHVS and CDR2 FNYEAQ. For the CDR3, the DNA is TGTGCCAGCAGCCCGGGACAGGGTAGTGAAAAACTGCTTTTT. It yields the protein CASSPGQGSEKLLF.

As concerns this clonotype: A clone one base away is much larger, so this may be a read error. This chain joins TRBV7-2 and TRBJ1-2; weak D call: TRBD1 (5 bases). CDR1 and CDR2 (germline): SGHTA, FQGNSA. There are 13 residues in the CDR3. The CDR3 DNA reads TGTGCCAGCAGCTTGCAGGGAAGGCGCGGCTGCACCTTC. Its translation: CASSLQGRRGCTF.

A remark on this clonotype: An end of the junction does not agree with germline; a read error may underlie this. The rearrangement joins TRBV2 to TRBJ2-6; D is unclear. CDR3 length: 15 residues. CDR1 is SNHLY and CDR2 is FYNNEI in the germline V gene. In DNA, the CDR3 is TGTGCCATCAGTGAGTCGAACACTGGGGCCAACGTCCTGACTTTC. It is translated as CAISESNTGANVLTF.

This clonotype was observed many times. The V gene is TRBV5-6, the J gene TRBJ1-6; D gene ambiguous. Trimming took 2 bases from V and 7 from J, leaving 13 bases between them. This CDR3 region has 15 residues. From germline, CDR1 is SGHDT and CDR2 YYEEEE. The CDR3 nucleotides read TGTGCCAGCAGCTTTGGGCAGTTGCTAAATTCACCCCTCCACTTT. Translation: CASSFGQLLNSPLHF.

In its sample, this clonotype was seen many times. V gene TRBV10-3 combines with J gene TRBJ1-5, with no clear D. This CDR3 has 15 amino acids. The germline CDR1 and CDR2 sequences are ENHRY and SYGVKD. Deletions cut 4 bases from V and 3 bases from J, with 13 bases between. CDR3 DNA sequence: TGTGCCATCAGTGGATCAGATCTGCCCAATCAGCCCCAGCATTTT. This gives the protein CAISGSDLPNQPQHF.

The chain carries TRBV2 and TRBJ2-7, with D tentatively TRBD2 (7 bases). From germline, CDR1 is SNHLY and CDR2 FYNNEI. This CDR3 spans 15 amino acids. Deletions cut 6 bases from V and 3 bases from J, with 18 bases between. CDR3 bases: TGTGCCAGCAGCTTAGGGGGGGGGGACGACTACGAGCAGTACTTC. Its translation is CASSLGGGDDYEQYF.

This clonotype was found a few times. The V gene is TRBV24-1, the J gene TRBJ1-1; D gene ambiguous. The germline V and J ends were trimmed by 7 bases and 4 bases, with 15 bases remaining between them. CDR1 and CDR2 (germline): KGHDR, SFDVKD. This CDR3 comprises 14 residues. CDR3 coding DNA: TGTGCCACCAGCACCAAAACTGGGGTCACTGAAGCTTTCTTT. It yields the protein CATSTKTGVTEAFF.

The table lists this clonotype with many counts. This sequence joins TRBV29-1 and TRBJ1-1; the match to TRBD1 covers 8 bases. The CDR3 totals 12 residues. Germline V gives CDR1 SQVTM, CDR2 ANQGSEA. J gave up 6 bases and V 6 bases, and 6 bases lay outside the gene matches. The CDR3 here is CSVRQGLAEAFF. The DNA for the CDR3 is TGCAGCGTCCGACAGGGGTTGGCTGAAGCTTTCTTT.

In this sample, this clonotype turned up a few times. The CDR3 bases are TGTGCCAGCAGTGACACCGGGACCCAGTACTTC. It is translated as CASSDTGTQYF. The rearrangement links TRBV2 to TRBJ2-5; D remains ambiguous. This CDR3 has 11 amino acids. V shed 3 bases and J shed 7 bases, with 6 bases lying between them. CDR1 is SNHLY, CDR2 FYNNEI, per germline.